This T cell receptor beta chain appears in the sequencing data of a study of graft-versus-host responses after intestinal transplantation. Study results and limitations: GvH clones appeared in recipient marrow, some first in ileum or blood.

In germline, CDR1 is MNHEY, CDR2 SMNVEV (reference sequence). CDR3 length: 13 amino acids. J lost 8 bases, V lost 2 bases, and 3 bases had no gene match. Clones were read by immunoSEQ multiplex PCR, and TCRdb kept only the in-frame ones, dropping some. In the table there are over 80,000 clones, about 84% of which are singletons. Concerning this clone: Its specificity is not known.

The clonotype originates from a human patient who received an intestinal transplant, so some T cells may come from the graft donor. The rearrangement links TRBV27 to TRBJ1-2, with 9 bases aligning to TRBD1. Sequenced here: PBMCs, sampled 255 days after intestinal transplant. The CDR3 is CASSLGTGYGYTF. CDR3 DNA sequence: TGTGCCAGCAGTTTAGGGACAGGGTACGGCTACACCTTC.